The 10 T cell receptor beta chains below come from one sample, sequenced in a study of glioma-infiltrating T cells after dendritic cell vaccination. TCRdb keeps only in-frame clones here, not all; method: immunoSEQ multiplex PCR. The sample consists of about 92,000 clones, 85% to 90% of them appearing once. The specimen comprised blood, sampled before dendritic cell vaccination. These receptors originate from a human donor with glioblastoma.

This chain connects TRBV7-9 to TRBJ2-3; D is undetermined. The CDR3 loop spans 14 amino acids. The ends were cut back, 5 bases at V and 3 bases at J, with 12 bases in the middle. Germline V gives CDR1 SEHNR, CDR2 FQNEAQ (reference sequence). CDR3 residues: CASSATGQTDTQYF. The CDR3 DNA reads TGTGCCAGCAGCGCAACGGGTCAGACAGATACGCAGTATTTT.

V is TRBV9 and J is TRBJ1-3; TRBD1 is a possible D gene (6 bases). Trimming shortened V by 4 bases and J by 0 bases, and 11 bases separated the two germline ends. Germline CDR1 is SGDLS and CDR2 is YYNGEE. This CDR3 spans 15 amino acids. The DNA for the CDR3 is TGTGCCAGCAGCATGAGGGGGAGCTCTGGAAACACCATATATTTT. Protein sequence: CASSMRGSSGNTIYF.

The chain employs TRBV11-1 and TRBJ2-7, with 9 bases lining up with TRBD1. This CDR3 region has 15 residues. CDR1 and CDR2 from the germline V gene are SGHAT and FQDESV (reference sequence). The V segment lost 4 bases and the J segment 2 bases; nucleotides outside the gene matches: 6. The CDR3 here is CASSSDRGYTYEQYF. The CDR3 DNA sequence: TGTGCCAGCAGCTCCGACAGGGGGTATACCTACGAGCAGTACTTC.

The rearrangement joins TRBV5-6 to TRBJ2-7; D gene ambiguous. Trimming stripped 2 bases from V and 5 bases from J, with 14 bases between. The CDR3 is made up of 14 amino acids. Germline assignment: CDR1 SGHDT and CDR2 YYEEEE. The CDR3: CASSFSRGSHEQYF. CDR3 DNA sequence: TGTGCCAGCAGCTTTTCTCGCGGTTCCCACGAGCAGTACTTC.

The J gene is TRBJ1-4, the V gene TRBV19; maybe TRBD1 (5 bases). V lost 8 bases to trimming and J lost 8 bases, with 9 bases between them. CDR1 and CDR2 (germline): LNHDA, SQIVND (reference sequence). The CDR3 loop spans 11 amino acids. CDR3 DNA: TGTGCCAGTCATTCAGGGGAAAAACTGTTTTTT. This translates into CASHSGEKLFF. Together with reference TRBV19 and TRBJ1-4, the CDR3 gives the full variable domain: DGGITQSPKYLFRKEGQNVTLSCEQNLNHDAMYWYRQDPGQGLRLIYYSQIVNDFQKGDIAEGYSVSREKKESFPLTVTSAQKNPTAFYLCASHSGEKLFFGSGTQLSVL.

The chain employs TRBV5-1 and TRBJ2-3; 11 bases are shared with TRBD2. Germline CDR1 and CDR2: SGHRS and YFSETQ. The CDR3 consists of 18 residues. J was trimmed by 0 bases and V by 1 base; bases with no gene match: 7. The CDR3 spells CASSLTSGGASSTDTQYF. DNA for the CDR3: TGCGCCAGCAGCTTGACTAGCGGGGGTGCTTCTAGCACAGATACGCAGTATTTT.

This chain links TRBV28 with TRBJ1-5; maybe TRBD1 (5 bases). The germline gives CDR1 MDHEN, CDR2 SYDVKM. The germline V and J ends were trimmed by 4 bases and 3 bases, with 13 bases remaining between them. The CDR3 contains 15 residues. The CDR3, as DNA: TGTGCCAGCAGTTCCCAAGACAGTAACAATCAGCCCCAGCATTTT. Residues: CASSSQDSNNQPQHF.

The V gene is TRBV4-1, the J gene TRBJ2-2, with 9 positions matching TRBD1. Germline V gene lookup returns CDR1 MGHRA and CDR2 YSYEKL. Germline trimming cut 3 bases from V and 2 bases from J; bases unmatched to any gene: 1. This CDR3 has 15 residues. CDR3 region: CASSQGQGNTGELFF. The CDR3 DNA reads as TGCGCCAGCAGCCAGGGACAGGGTAACACCGGGGAGCTGTTTTTT.

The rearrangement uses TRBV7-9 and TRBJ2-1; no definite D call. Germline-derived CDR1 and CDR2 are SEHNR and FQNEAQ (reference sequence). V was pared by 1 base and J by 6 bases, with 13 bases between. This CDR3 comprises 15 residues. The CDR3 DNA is TGTGCCAGCAGCTTAGTCCTAGTAGGTGTCAATGAGCAGTTCTTC. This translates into CASSLVLVGVNEQFF.

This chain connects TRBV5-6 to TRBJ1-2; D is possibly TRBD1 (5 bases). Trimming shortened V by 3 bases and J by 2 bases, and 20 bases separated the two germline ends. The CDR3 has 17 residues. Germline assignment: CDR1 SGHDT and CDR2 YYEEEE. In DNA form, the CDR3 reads TGTGCCAGCAGCTCTTTGGGTCTGGGGGGGGAAAACTATGGCTACACCTTC. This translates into CASSSLGLGGENYGYTF.